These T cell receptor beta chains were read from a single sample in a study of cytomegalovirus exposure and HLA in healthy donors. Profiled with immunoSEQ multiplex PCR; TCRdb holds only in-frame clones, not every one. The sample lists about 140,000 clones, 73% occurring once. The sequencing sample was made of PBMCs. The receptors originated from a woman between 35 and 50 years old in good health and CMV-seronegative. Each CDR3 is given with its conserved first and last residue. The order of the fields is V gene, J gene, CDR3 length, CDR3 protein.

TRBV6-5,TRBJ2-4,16,CASSYSGQGVRNIQYF
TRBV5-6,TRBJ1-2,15,CASSLDSGTFYGYTF
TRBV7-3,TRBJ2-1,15,CASSLWAGVNNEQFF
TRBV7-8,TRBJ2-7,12,CASSPSIYEQYF
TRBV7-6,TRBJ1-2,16,CASSFDRDSPFYGYTF
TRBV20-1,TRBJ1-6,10,CSARRTGVHF
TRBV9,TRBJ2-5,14,CASSPRGTFGTQYF
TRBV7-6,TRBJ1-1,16,CASSLVGTGFLNEAFF
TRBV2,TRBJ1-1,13,CASGTGTGSEAFF
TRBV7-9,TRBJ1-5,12,CASSQDSQDQHF
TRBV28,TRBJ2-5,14,CASSLQPGEKSQYF
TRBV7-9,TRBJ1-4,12,CASSQLAEKLFF
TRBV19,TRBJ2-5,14,CASSMDNDQETQYF
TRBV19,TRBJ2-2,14,CASSGYRDAGELFF
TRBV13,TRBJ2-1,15,CASTRGGGALNEQFF
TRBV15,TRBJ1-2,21,CATSRDPPILSNSDRGNGYTF
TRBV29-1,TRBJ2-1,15,CSVSGLTTHYNEQFF
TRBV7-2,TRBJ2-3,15,CASSLERGGGDTQYF
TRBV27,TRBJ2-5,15,CASSLPRQIQETQYF
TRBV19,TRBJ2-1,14,CASSPGSFYNEQFF
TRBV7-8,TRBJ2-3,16,CASSPPTSGVTDTQYF
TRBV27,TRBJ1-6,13,CATWGGGNSPLHF
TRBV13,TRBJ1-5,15,CASSLGTGSNQPQHF
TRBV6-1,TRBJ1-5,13,CASRDRGVGPQHF
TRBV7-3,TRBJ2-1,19,CASSLRGGGFSSSYNEQFF
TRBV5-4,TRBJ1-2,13,CGGKTGGDYGYTF
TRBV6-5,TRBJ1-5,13,CASRGQGTQPQHF
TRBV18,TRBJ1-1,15,CASSPRSGGEGEAFF
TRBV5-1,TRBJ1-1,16,CASSSSSRTENTEAFF
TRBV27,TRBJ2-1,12,CASSLGGDEQFF
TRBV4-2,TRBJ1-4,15,CASSPGGLTNEKLFF
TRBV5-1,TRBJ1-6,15,CASSFTVSSNSPLHF
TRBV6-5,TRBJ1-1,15,CASSSLDRGGTEAFF
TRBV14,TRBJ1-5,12,CASSKGNQPQHF
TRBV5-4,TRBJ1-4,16,CASSLGDRGPEEKLFF
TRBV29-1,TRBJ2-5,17,CSVEGLAGGHYQETQYF
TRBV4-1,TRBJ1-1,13,CASSQGPFAEAFF
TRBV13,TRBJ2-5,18,CASSPPVYGQGDQETQYF
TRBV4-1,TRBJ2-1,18,CASSPRITSGGGNNEQFF
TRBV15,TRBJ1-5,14,CATSRDRGDQPQHF